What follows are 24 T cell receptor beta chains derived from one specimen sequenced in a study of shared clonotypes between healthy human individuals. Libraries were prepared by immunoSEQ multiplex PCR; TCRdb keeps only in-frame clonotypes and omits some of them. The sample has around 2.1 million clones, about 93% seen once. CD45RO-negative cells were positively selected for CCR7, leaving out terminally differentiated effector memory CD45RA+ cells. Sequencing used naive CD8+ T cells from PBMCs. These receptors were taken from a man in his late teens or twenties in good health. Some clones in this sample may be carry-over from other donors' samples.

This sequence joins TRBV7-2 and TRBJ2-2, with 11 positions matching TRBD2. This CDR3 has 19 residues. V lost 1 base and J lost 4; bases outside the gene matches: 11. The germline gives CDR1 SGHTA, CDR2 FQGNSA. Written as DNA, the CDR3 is TGTGCCAGCAGCTTAGTGTCGACTAGCGGGATGTTTGGCACCGGGGAGCTGTTTTTT. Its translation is CASSLVSTSGMFGTGELFF.

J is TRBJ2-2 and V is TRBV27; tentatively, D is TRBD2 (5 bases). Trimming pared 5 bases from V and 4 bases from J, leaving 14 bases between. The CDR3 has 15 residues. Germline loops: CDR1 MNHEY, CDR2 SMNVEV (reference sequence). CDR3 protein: CASSLGPAGTGELFF. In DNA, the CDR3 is TGTGCCAGCAGTCTAGGACCTGCGGGCACCGGGGAGCTGTTTTTT.

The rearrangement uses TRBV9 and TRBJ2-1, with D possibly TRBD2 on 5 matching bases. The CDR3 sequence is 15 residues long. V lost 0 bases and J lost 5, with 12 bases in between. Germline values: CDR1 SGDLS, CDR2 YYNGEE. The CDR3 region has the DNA TGTGCCAGCAGCGTAGCTTCTCGAGGGAACAATGAGCAGTTCTTC. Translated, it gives CASSVASRGNNEQFF.

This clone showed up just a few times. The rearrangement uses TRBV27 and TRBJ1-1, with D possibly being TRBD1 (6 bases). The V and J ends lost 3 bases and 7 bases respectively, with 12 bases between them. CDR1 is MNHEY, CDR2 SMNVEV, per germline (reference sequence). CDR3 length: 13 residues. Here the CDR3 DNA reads TGTGCCAGCAGTTTGAGGAAGGGGGATGAAGCTTTCTTT. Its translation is CASSLRKGDEAFF.

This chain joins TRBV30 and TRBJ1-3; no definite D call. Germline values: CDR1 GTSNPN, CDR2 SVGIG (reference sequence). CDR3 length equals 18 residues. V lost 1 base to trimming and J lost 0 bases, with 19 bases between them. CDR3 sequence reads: CAWSDGRGGLNSGNTIYF. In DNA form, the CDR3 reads TGTGCCTGGAGTGACGGGCGTGGAGGCCTGAACTCTGGAAACACCATATATTTT.

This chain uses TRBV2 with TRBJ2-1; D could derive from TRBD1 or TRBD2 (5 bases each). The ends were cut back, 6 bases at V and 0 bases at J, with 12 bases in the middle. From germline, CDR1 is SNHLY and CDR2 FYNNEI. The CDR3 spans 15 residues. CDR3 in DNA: TGTGCCAGCAGGACTGGGACGAGCTCCTACAATGAGCAGTTCTTC. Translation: CASRTGTSSYNEQFF. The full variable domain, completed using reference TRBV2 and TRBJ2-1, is EPEVTQTPSHQVTQMGQEVILRCVPISNHLYFYWYRQILGQKVEFLVSFYNNEISEKSEIFDDQFSVERPDGSNFTLKIRSTKLEDSAMYFCASRTGTSSYNEQFFGPGTRLTVL.

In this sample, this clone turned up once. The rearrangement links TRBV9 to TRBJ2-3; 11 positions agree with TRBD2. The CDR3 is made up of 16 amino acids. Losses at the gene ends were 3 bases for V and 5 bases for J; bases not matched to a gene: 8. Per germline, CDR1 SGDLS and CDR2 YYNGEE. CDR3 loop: CASSGLAGGRGDTQYF. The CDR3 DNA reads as TGTGCCAGCAGCGGCCTAGCGGGAGGAAGGGGAGATACGCAGTATTTT. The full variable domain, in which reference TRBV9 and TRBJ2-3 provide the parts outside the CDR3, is DSGVTQTPKHLITATGQRVTLRCSPRSGDLSVYWYQQSLDQGLQFLIQYYNGEERAKGNILERFSAQQFPDLHSELNLSSLELGDSALYFCASSGLAGGRGDTQYFGPGTRLTVL.

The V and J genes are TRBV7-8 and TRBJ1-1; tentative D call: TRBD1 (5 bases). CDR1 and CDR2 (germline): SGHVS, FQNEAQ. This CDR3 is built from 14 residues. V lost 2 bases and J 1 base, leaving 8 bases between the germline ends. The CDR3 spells CASSLRGENTEAFF. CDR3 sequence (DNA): TGTGCCAGCAGCTTACGGGGCGAGAACACTGAAGCTTTCTTT.

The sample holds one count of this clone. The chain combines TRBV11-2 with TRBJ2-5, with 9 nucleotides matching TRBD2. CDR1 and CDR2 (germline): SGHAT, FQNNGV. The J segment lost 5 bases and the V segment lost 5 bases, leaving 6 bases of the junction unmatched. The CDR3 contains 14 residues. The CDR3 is CASSQRGEEETQYF. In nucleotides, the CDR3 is TGTGCCAGCAGCCAGCGGGGGGAGGAGGAGACCCAGTACTTC.

The CDR3: CAIKGNRTLSGWEQYF. CDR3 DNA sequence: TGTGCCATCAAGGGGAACCGGACTCTTAGTGGGTGGGAGCAGTACTTC. The chain carries TRBV10-3 and TRBJ2-7, with D possibly being TRBD1 or TRBD2 (5 bases each). Per the germline V gene, CDR1 is ENHRY and CDR2 is SYGVKD. This CDR3 contains 16 residues. V shed 7 bases and J shed 7 bases, with 26 bases lying between them.

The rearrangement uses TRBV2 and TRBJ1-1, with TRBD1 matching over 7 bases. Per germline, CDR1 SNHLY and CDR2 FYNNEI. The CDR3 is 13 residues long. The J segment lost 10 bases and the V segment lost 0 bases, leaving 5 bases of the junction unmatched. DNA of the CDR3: TGTGCCAGCAGTGAAGCGGAGGGGGCGGGAGCTTTCTTT. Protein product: CASSEAEGAGAFF. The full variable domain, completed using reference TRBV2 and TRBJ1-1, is EPEVTQTPSHQVTQMGQEVILRCVPISNHLYFYWYRQILGQKVEFLVSFYNNEISEKSEIFDDQFSVERPDGSNFTLKIRSTKLEDSAMYFCASSEAEGAGAFFGQGTRLTVV.

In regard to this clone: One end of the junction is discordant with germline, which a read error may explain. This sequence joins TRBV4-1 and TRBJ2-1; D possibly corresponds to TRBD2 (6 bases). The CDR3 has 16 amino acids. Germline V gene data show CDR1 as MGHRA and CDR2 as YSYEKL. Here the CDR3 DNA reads TGCGCCAGCAGCCAAGATTGGGGGGACGTTTACACTGAGCAGTTCTTC. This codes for CASSQDWGDVYTEQFF.

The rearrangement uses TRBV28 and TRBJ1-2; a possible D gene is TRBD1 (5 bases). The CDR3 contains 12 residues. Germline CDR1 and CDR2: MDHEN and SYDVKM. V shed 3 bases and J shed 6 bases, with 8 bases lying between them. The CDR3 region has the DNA TGTGCCAGCAGTTTCGGGGGAGATGGCTACACCTTC. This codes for CASSFGGDGYTF.

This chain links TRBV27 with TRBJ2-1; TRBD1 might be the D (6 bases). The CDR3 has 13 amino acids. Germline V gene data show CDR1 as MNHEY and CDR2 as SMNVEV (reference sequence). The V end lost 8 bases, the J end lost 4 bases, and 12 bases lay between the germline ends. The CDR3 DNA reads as TGTGCCAGCGGGCTGGACAGTTACAATGAGCAGTTCTTC. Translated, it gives CASGLDSYNEQFF.

The CDR3, as DNA: TGTGCCAGCAGCCCCGCGTTCTCCGAGCAGTACTTC. It encodes CASSPAFSEQYF. The chain combines TRBV11-2 with TRBJ2-7; D is unclear. Trimming took off 5 bases at V and 6 bases at J, with 11 bases between the two ends. Germline V CDR1 and CDR2: SGHAT, FQNNGV. CDR3 length: 12 amino acids.

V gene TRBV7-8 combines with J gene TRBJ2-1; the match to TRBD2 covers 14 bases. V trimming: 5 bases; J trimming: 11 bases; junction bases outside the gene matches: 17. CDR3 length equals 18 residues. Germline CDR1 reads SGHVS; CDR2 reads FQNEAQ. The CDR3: CASSIQPTGLAGGPQQFF. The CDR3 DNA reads TGTGCCAGCAGCATCCAACCGACCGGACTAGCGGGAGGCCCGCAGCAGTTCTTC. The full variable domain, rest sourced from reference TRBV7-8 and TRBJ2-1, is GAGVSQSPRYKVAKRGQDVALRCDPISGHVSLFWYQQALGQGPEFLTYFQNEAQLDKSGLPSDRFFAERPEGSVSTLKIQRTQQEDSAVYLCASSIQPTGLAGGPQQFFGPGTRLTVL.

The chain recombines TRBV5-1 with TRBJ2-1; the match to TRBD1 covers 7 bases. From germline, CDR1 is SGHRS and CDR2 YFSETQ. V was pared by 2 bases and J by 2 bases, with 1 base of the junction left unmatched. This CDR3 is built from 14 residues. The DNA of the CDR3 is TGCGCCAGCAGCTTAAGGGGGCCCTACAATGAGCAGTTCTTC. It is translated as CASSLRGPYNEQFF.

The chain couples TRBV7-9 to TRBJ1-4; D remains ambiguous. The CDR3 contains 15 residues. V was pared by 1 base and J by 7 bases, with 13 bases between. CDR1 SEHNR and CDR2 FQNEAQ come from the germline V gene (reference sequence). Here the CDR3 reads CASSLGHMSSEKLFF. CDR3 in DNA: TGTGCCAGCAGCTTAGGACATATGTCAAGTGAAAAACTGTTTTTT.

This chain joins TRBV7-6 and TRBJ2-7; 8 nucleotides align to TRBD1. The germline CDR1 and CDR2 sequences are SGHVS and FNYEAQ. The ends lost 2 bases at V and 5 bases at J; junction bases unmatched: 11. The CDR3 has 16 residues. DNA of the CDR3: TGTGCCAGCAGCTTAACCCCCAGGGGGCGCAAGGACGAGCAGTACTTC. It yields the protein CASSLTPRGRKDEQYF.

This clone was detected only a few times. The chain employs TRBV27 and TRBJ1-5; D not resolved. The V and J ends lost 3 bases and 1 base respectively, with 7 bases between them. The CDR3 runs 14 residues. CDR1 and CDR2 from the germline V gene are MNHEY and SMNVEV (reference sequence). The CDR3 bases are TGTGCCAGCAGTTTCCAACAGAGCAATCAGCCCCAGCATTTT. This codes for CASSFQQSNQPQHF.

CDR3 in DNA: TGTGCCAGCAGCCCGCGCGAGGCCTACGAGCAGTACTTC. Translating gives CASSPREAYEQYF. The chain joins TRBV14 to TRBJ2-7; no clear D gene. This CDR3 has 13 residues. In germline, CDR1 is SGHDN, CDR2 FVKESK. Trimming pared 4 bases from V and 2 bases from J, leaving 9 bases between.

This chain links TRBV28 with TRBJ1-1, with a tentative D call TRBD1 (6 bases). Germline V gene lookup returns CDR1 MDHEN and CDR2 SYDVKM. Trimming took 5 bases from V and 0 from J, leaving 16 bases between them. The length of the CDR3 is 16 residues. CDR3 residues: CASSPRRRGVNTEAFF. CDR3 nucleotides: TGTGCCAGCAGTCCTCGAAGGAGGGGGGTGAACACTGAAGCTTTCTTT. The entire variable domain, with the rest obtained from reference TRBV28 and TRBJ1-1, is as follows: DVKVTQSSRYLVKRTGEKVFLECVQDMDHENMFWYRQDPGLGLRLIYFSYDVKMKEKGDIPEGYSVSREKKERFSLILESASTNQTSMYLCASSPRRRGVNTEAFFGQGTRLTVV.

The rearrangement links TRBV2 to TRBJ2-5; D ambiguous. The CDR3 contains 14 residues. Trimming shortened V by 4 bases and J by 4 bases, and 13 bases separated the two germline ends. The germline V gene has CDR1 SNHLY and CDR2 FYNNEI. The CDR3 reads CASSVGPWGETQYF. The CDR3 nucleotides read TGTGCCAGCAGTGTAGGGCCCTGGGGAGAGACCCAGTACTTC.

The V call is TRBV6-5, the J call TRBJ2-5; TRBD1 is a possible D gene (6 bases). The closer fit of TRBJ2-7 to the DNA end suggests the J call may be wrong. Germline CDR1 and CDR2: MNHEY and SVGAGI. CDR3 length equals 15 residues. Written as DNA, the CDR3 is TGTGCCAGCAGTACAGGGCCTTCAGGGTCCCACGAGCAGTACTTC. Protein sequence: CASSTGPSGSHEQYF.